Listed here are 19 T cell receptor beta chains from one sample, sequenced in a study of cytotoxic CD8 clonotypes in ibrutinib-treated CLL. This table comes from immunoSEQ multiplex PCR, and its TCRdb copy is limited to in-frame clones, with some not included. The sample carries some 150,000 clones, around 80% recorded once. Sequenced material: PBMCs, taken after 12 months of ibrutinib treatment. The receptors were gathered from a human donor with chronic lymphocytic leukemia.

The chain is built from TRBV19 and TRBJ2-1; 15 bases map to TRBD2. The V and J ends lost 7 bases and 5 bases, in that order; junction bases with no gene match: 6. Germline V lookup: CDR1 LNHDA, CDR2 SQIVND (reference sequence). The CDR3 length is 16 residues. The chain's CDR3 is CASNTWTSGRDNEQFF. In DNA form, the CDR3 reads TGTGCCAGTAACACCTGGACTAGCGGGAGGGACAATGAGCAGTTCTTC.

This clone has a single count. The CDR3 DNA follows: TGTGCCAGCAGCCCCCTGACGGGGGTGGGCTACAATGAGCAGTTCTTC. Translated: CASSPLTGVGYNEQFF. The chain couples TRBV7-3 to TRBJ2-1; D perhaps matches TRBD2 (6 bases). The V end was cut by 5 bases, the J end by 3 bases, with 17 bases between. This CDR3 has 16 amino acids. The germline CDR1 and CDR2 sequences are SGHTA and FQGTGA.

The gene calls are TRBV7-8 and TRBJ1-4, with TRBD1 identical over 10 bases. CDR1 and CDR2 (germline): SGHVS, FQNEAQ. This CDR3 is built from 16 residues. J was trimmed by 7 bases and V by 2 bases; bases with no gene match: 7. CDR3 nucleotides: TGTGCCAGCAGCTTACGGCAGGGGACAGGGGCTGAAAAACTGTTTTTT. This sequence encodes CASSLRQGTGAEKLFF.

V usage is TRBV7-3 and J usage is TRBJ2-7, with 9 bases identical to TRBD1. Trimming removed 5 bases from V and 1 base from J; junction bases left unmatched: 6. The CDR3 consists of 15 residues. Germline V CDR1 and CDR2: SGHTA, FQGTGA. CDR3 in DNA: TGTGCCAGCAGCCCGGGACAGGGAAGGTCCTACGAGCAGTACTTC. The encoded protein is CASSPGQGRSYEQYF.

The chain links TRBV5-1 to TRBJ2-7; the match to TRBD2 covers 7 bases. The CDR3 length is 17 residues. V shed 1 base, J shed 4 bases, and the junction held 14 bases outside the gene matches. Germline loops: CDR1 SGHRS, CDR2 YFSETQ. CDR3 amino acids: CASSLRLGREKGYEQYF. Here the CDR3 DNA reads TGCGCCAGCAGCTTGAGGTTAGGGCGGGAGAAAGGGTACGAGCAGTACTTC.

V and J are TRBV6-1 and TRBJ1-2; 8 bases align to TRBD1. The germline V gene encodes CDR1 MNHNS and CDR2 SASEGT. The CDR3 totals 13 residues. V trimming: 7 bases; J trimming: 7 bases; junction bases outside the gene matches: 8. The CDR3 DNA reads TGTGCCAGCAACCAGGACAGGGCGGGTGGCTACACCTTC. It yields the protein CASNQDRAGGYTF.

This clone showed up just once. At one boundary the junction diverges from the germline segment, which might be a read error. V is TRBV9 and J is TRBJ1-4; D is undetermined. The CDR3 contains 11 residues. Germline loops: CDR1 SGDLS, CDR2 YYNGEE. DNA of the CDR3: TGTGCCAGCAGCGGACCGGGAGGGCTCGGTTTT. Amino acids: CASSGPGGLGF.

This clone was detected only once. The rearrangement uses TRBV7-6 and TRBJ2-1; TRBD1 aligns across 12 bases. The CDR3 length is 16 residues. After removal of 5 bases from V and 7 bases from J, the junction contained 9 bases not matched to a gene. CDR1 and CDR2 from the germline V gene are SGHVS and FNYEAQ. CDR3 loop: CASSLTGQGAQNEQFF. Here the CDR3 DNA reads TGTGCCAGCAGCCTAACGGGACAGGGGGCGCAGAATGAGCAGTTCTTC.

The J gene is TRBJ2-2, the V gene TRBV9; D unclear. The CDR3 consists of 13 residues. Germline loops: CDR1 SGDLS, CDR2 YYNGEE. The V end lost 0 bases, the J end lost 7 bases, and 7 bases lay between the germline ends. The CDR3 coding sequence is TGTGCCAGCAGCGTAGAGTCCTTCGGGGAGCTGTTTTTT. Encoded protein: CASSVESFGELFF.

About this clone itself: A read error may produce the germline difference seen at one junction end. In DNA, the CDR3 is TGTGCCTGGAGTCCCGGACGGTCAGAAACGCAGTATTTT. It specifies CAWSPGRSETQYF. The chain uses TRBV30 and TRBJ2-3; D is undetermined. CDR3 length equals 13 residues. Germline-derived CDR1 and CDR2 are GTSNPN and SVGIG (reference sequence).

J is TRBJ2-4 and V is TRBV4-2; D perhaps matches TRBD2 (6 bases). The CDR3 contains 16 residues. Looked up from germline, CDR1 is LGHNA and CDR2 is YNFKEQ. Trimming removed 2 bases at V and 5 bases at J, with 16 bases between. As DNA, the CDR3 is TGTGCCAGCAGCCAACCGGAGGACAAGCGGGAAAACATTCAGTACTTC. Amino acids: CASSQPEDKRENIQYF.

This sequence joins TRBV28 and TRBJ1-5; D is undetermined. The CDR3 has 14 residues. The V gene's germline CDR1 is MDHEN and CDR2 SYDVKM. Trimming left V 2 bases short and J 0 bases short, with 5 bases between. The CDR3 sequence: CASSLGLSNQPQHF. Written as DNA, the CDR3 is TGTGCCAGCAGTTTAGGGCTTAGCAATCAGCCCCAGCATTTT.

The V call is TRBV27, the J call TRBJ2-1; TRBD2 matches at 13 bases. The CDR3 extends over 15 amino acids. The germline V gene has CDR1 MNHEY and CDR2 SMNVEV (reference sequence). Germline trimming cut 5 bases from V and 7 bases from J; bases unmatched to any gene: 5. DNA of the CDR3: TGTGCCAGCAGTCTGGGACTAGCGGGATATAATGAGCAGTTCTTC. It specifies CASSLGLAGYNEQFF.

The chain employs TRBV9 and TRBJ2-1; D might be TRBD1 or TRBD2, each matching 6 bases. This CDR3 has 15 residues. V lost 2 bases to trimming and J lost 3 bases, with 12 bases between them. CDR1 is SGDLS, CDR2 YYNGEE, per germline. In nucleotides, the CDR3 is TGTGCCAGCAGCGTCTTAGGAGGGGGCTACAATGAGCAGTTCTTC. Amino acid sequence: CASSVLGGGYNEQFF.

The chain couples TRBV9 to TRBJ1-2; maybe TRBD1 (6 bases). From germline, CDR1 is SGDLS and CDR2 YYNGEE. V lost 0 bases and J lost 4, with 13 bases in between. This CDR3 is 15 amino acids long. CDR3 DNA sequence: TGTGCCAGCAGCGTAGGTGGTTGGACAGCCTATGGCTACACCTTC. This gives the protein CASSVGGWTAYGYTF.

In its sample, this clone was seen a few times. V is TRBV10-1 and J is TRBJ2-7, with D tentatively TRBD1 (5 bases). With 6 bases removed from V and 3 bases from J, the gap between germline ends came to 6 bases. Germline CDR1 WNHNN, CDR2 SYGVQD (reference sequence). The CDR3 spans 11 residues. The CDR3 reads CASSRDYEQYF. The CDR3 nucleotides read TGCGCCAGCAGCAGGGACTACGAGCAGTACTTC.

The J gene is TRBJ2-1, the V gene TRBV29-1; D uncertain. The CDR3 is 13 amino acids. CDR1 and CDR2 (germline): SQVTM, ANQGSEA. The germline V and J ends were trimmed by 6 bases and 7 bases, with 16 bases remaining between them. Here the CDR3 DNA reads TGCAGCGTCCGCCCCGTAGTTTCTAATGAGCAGTTCTTC. This gives the protein CSVRPVVSNEQFF.

This chain connects TRBV7-9 to TRBJ2-7; D unclear. Trimming left V 2 bases short and J 0 bases short, with 8 bases between. This CDR3 region has 14 residues. The germline V gene encodes CDR1 SEHNR and CDR2 FQNEAQ (reference sequence). DNA for the CDR3: TGTGCCAGCAGCTTAATGGGCAACTCCTACGAGCAGTACTTC. This gives the protein CASSLMGNSYEQYF.

This clone was seen a single time. The V call is TRBV5-1, the J call TRBJ2-7; TRBD2 might be the D (5 bases). The CDR3 is 13 residues long. V lost 0 bases and J lost 7, with 11 bases in between. Germline V lookup: CDR1 SGHRS, CDR2 YFSETQ. CDR3: CASSLEVSGEQYF. The CDR3, as DNA: TGCGCCAGCAGCTTGGAGGTGTCGGGGGAGCAGTACTTC.